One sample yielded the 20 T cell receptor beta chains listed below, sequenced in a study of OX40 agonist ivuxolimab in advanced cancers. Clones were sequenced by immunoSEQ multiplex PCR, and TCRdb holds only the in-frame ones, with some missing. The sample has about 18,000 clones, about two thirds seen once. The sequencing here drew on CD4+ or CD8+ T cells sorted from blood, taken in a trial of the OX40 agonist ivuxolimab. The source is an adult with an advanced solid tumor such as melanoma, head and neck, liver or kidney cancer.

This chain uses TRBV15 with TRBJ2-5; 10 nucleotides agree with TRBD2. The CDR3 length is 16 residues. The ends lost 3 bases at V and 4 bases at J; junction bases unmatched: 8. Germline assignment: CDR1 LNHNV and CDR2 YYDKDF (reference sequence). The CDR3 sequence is CATSSALAGVGETQYF. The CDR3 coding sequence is TGTGCCACCAGCAGTGCGCTAGCGGGAGTCGGAGAGACCCAGTACTTC. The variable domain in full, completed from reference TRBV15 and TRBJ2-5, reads DAMVIQNPRYQVTQFGKPVTLSCSQTLNHNVMYWYQQKSSQAPKLLFHYYDKDFNNEADTPDNFQSRRPNTSFCFLDIRSPGLGDTAMYLCATSSALAGVGETQYFGPGTRLLVL.

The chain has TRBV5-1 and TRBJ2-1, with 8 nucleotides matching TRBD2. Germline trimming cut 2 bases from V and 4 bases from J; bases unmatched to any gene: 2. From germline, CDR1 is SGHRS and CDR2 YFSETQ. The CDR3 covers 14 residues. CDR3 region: CASSFTSGYNEQFF. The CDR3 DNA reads TGCGCCAGCAGCTTCACTAGCGGATACAATGAGCAGTTCTTC.

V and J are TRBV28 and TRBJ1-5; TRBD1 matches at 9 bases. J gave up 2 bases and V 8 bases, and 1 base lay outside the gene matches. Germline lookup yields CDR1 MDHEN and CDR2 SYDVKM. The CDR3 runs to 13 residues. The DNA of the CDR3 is TGTGCCAGCCGGACAGGGGGCAATCAGCCCCAGCATTTT. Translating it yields CASRTGGNQPQHF.

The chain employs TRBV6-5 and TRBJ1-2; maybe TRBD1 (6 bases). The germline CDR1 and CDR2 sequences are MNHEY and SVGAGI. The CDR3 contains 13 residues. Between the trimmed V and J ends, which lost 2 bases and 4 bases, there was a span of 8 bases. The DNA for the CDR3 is TGTGCCAGCAGTTACGAAGGGGGCTATGGCTACACCTTC. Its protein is CASSYEGGYGYTF.

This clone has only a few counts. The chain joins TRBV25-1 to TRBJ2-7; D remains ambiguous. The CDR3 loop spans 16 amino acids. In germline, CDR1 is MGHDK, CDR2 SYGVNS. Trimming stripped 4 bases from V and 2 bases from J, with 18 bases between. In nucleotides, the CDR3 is TGTGCCAGCAGTGGGTATGATGTAGGTGACCCCTACGAGCAGTACTTC. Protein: CASSGYDVGDPYEQYF.

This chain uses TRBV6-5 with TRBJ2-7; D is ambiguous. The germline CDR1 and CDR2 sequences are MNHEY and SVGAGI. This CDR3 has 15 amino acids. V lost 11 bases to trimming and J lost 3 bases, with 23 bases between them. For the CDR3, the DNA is TGTGCCTCCTCGGACGCTCACTACGGAGACTACGAGCAGTACTTC. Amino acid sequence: CASSDAHYGDYEQYF.

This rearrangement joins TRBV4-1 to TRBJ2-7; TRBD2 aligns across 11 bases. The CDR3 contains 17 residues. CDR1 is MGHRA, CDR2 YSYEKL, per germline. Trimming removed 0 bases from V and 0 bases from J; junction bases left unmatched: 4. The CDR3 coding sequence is TGCGCCAGCAGCCAAGATTGGGGACTAGCGGCCTCCTACGAGCAGTACTTC. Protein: CASSQDWGLAASYEQYF.

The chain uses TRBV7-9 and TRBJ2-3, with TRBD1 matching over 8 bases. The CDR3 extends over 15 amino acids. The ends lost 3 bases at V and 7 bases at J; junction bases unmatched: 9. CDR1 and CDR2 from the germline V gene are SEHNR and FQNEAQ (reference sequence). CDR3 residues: CASSFSTGEEYTQYF. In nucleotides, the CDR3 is TGTGCCAGCAGCTTTTCGACAGGGGAAGAGTATACGCAGTATTTT.

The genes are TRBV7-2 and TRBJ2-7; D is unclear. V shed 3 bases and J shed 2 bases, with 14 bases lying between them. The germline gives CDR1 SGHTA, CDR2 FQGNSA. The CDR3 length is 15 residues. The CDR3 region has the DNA TGTGCCAGCAGCTTTTTTATCGGGCAGGCCTACGAGCAGTACTTC. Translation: CASSFFIGQAYEQYF.

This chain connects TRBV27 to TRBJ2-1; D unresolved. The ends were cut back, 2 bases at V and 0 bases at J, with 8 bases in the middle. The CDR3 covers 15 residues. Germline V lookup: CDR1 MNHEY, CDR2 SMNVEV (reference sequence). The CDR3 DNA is TGTGCCAGCAGTTTAAGCGAGAGCTCCTACAATGAGCAGTTCTTC. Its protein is CASSLSESSYNEQFF.

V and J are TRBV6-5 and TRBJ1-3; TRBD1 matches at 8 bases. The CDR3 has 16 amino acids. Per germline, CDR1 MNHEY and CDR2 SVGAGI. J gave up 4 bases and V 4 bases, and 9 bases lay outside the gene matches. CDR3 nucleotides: TGTGCCAGCAGTTCCGGACAGGGTGGATCCGGAAACACCATATATTTT. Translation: CASSSGQGGSGNTIYF.

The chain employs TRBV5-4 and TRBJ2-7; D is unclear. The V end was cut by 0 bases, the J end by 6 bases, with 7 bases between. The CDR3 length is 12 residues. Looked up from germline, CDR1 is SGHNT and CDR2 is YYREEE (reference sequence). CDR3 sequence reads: CASSLEGPEQYF. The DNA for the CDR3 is TGTGCCAGCAGCTTGGAAGGGCCCGAGCAGTACTTC.

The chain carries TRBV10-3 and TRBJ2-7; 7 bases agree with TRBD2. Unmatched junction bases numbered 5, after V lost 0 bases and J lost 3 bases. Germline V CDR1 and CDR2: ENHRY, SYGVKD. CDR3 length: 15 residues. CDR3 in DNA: TGTGCCATCAGTGAGTCTGGCGGGAGAGGCTACGAGCAGTACTTC. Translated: CAISESGGRGYEQYF.

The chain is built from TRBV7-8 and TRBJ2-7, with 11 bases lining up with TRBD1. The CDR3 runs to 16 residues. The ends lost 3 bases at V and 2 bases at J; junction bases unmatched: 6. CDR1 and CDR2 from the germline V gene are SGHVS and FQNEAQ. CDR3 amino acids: CASSFPGQGVPYEQYF. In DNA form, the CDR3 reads TGTGCCAGCAGCTTCCCGGGACAGGGGGTCCCCTACGAGCAGTACTTC.

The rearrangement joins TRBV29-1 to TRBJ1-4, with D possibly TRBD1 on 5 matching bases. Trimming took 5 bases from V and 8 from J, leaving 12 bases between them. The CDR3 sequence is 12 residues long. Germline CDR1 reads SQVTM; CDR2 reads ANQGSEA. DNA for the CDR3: TGCAGCGTTTCGATTGGGGACGAAAAACTGTTTTTT. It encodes CSVSIGDEKLFF.

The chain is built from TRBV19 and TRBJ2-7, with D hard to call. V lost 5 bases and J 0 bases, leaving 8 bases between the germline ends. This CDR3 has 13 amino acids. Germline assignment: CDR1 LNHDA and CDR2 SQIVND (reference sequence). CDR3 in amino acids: CASSPPSSYEQYF. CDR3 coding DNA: TGTGCCAGTAGTCCCCCCAGCTCCTACGAGCAGTACTTC.

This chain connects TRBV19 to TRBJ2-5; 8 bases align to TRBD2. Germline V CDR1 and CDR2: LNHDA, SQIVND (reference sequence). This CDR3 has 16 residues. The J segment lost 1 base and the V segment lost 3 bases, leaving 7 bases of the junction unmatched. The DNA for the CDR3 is TGTGCCAGTAGTATTATGGGGGGGACTAGCCAAGAGACCCAGTACTTC. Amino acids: CASSIMGGTSQETQYF.

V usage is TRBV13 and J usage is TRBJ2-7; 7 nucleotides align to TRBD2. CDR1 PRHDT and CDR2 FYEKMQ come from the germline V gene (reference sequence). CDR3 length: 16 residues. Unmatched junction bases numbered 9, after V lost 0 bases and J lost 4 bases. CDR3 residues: CASSLGLPGGGYEQYF. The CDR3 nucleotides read TGTGCCAGCAGCTTAGGCCTACCAGGCGGGGGTTACGAGCAGTACTTC.

CDR3 loop: CASKVRGTDTQYF. The CDR3, as DNA: TGCGCCAGCAAGGTGAGGGGCACAGATACGCAGTATTTT. The chain is built from TRBV10-2 and TRBJ2-3; weak D call: TRBD2 (5 bases). The CDR3 spans 13 residues. V shed 7 bases and J shed 1 base, with 9 bases lying between them. Germline V gene lookup returns CDR1 WSHSY and CDR2 SAAADI.

The CDR3 region has the DNA TGTGCCAGCAGCTCGAGGGACAGGGTGTGGGGCACTGAAGCTTTCTTT. Protein sequence: CASSSRDRVWGTEAFF. This rearrangement joins TRBV11-2 to TRBJ1-1; 9 bases agree with TRBD1. Trimming removed 4 bases from V and 4 bases from J; junction bases left unmatched: 10. The CDR3 is 16 residues long. The germline gives CDR1 SGHAT, CDR2 FQNNGV.